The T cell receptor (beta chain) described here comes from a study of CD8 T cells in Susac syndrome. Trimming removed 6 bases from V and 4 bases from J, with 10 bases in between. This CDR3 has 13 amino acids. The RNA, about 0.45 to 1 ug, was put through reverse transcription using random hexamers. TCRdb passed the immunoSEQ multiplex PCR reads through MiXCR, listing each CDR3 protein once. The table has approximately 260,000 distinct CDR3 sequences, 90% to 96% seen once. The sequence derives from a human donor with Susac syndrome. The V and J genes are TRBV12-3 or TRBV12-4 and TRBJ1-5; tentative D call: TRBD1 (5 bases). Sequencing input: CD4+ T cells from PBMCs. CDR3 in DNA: TGTGCCAGCAGCATTGACAGAAATCAGCCCCAGCATTTT. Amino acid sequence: CASSIDRNQPQHF.